This paragraph reports one T cell receptor (beta chain). This clone was picked up a small number of times. The antigen it recognizes is unknown. Nothing much larger sits one base from this clone, and base qualities are not available. The sample originates from a study of cytomegalovirus exposure and HLA in healthy donors (dated by TCRdb to about 2017). Study-wide context: An earlier analysis of roughly 630 of the donors reported about 290 Gb of sequence data and approximately 110 million unique TCR beta sequences from about 200 million T cells. An early release that covered about 600 HLA-typed donors contained approximately 320 gigabases of sequencing data and tens of millions of unique TCR sequences. The genetic ancestry cluster associated with self-reported Caucasian donors included about four fifths of the 398 genotyped donors. The study aimed to test whether cataloging public T cell receptors could reveal signatures of past pathogen exposure. Using immunosequencing, the study profiled T cell repertoires from 666 subjects and related those repertoires to cytomegalovirus serostatus. Besides the first cohort of some 670 subjects, a separate validation cohort made up of roughly 120 different subjects was used. To predict cytomegalovirus infection status, the study combined high-throughput TCR immunosequencing, statistical association of individual TCRs with disease status, and machine learning. In a later analysis, previously published TCR beta repertoires from 666 donors were re-analyzed and high-resolution HLA genotyping was added so that TCR occurrence patterns could be studied. In the later analysis, no new phenotypic data were used to find candidate immune exposures; instead, reliance was placed on TCR beta sequences and their occurrence across donors. An earlier analysis of approximately 580 of the donors used high-throughput TCR beta sequencing to judge whether each TCR beta V gene segment behaved as functional or pseudogenic. Alongside the repertoire data, information on donor age, sex, ethnicity and CMV serostatus was compiled. A later genetic analysis took genome-wide SNP genotypes for about 65% of the 666 donors and used that subset as a discovery cohort. All discovery cohort repertoires had been generated using a single sequencing platform. Class I and class II HLA loci were covered by the typing at four-digit resolution. Typing coverage differed by locus: A, B, C, DRB1 and DQB1 were typed in roughly 629-630 donors, DQA1 in 522, DPA1 in 600 to 610, and DPB1 in just under 490. Because of strong linkage in the cohort, a few DR-DQ haplotypes were treated as single units for association and clustering. Among around 400 genotyped donors of the cohort, an average of around 240,000 unique TCR beta nucleotide sequences were sequenced per donor, approximately 20% of them non-productive. On the study overall, not on this receptor specifically: Only TCR beta chains were sequenced in this cohort, and the absence of alpha or paired-chain data limited detectable features. An association between a missense DCLRE1C variant and V-gene and J-gene trimming of TCR beta chains was found in a later genetic analysis and replicated in an independent cohort. According to the authors, the approach could potentially be generalized to other disease states and immunological phenotypes. Three of the identified cytomegalovirus-associated TCR beta chains were confirmed in vitro to be specific for cytomegalovirus antigens. A further reported finding was that TCR beta sequences accurately predicted the HLA-A and HLA-B alleles for most subjects in the first cohort. An earlier analysis of 587 of the donors showed that most TCR beta V segments appeared in productive rearrangements either about 90% or about 30% of the time, which broadly matched IMGT annotations. In a later analysis, HLA-associated TCR beta chains were found to be more clonally expanded and to have lower generation probabilities than equally common non-associated chains. In a later analysis, most CMV-associated TCR beta chains were found to appear HLA-restricted, with HLA associations seemingly driven largely by CMV exposure. According to a later genetic analysis, donors in an Asian-associated ancestry cluster had fewer N-insertions in productive TCRs than the approximately 670-donor mean. In a later analysis, 15,000 to 20,000 TCR beta sequences were associated with specific HLA alleles at a false discovery rate of 0.05. Because HLA typing was unavailable for some donors at each locus, only the typed subset was used in association tests. In the study, some 160 TCR beta chains were listed as associated with cytomegalovirus. Because the 87-base-pair reads could not distinguish some IMGT-functional V segments, including TRBV6-2 and TRBV6-3, those segments were excluded. A later analysis found that TCR association rates varied across HLA loci, with DRB1 alleles showing the most associated TCRs and HLA-C alleles the fewest. The presence/absence analyses assumed that sequencing depth was roughly uniform across donors, and that assumption may not be true. Most TCR sequences were observed very rarely across donors, whereas some public TCRs were present in many individuals. Cytomegalovirus status was reported to be diagnosed by the classifier with high specificity and sensitivity in both the original and validation cohorts. The earlier analysis of a few hundred of the donors excluded 15 to 20 rarely observed V segments, including chromosome 9 orphons, because counts were too low. A group of highly shared sequence variants was considered likely to be a technical artifact of the sequencing pipeline. Linkage disequilibrium might explain the correlated functional status among segregating V segments, but an unknown experimental factor could not be ruled out. Immune exposure information for the cohort was limited to CMV serostatus. When HLA alleles, especially DR and DQ, strongly co-occurred, TCR associations were difficult to assign to individual alleles. In a later analysis, several top co-occurrence clusters were reported to appear linked to parvovirus B19, influenza, CMV and Epstein-Barr virus.

Receptor libraries were prepared by the immunoSEQ multiplex PCR assay. For the multiplex PCR, a mixture combining 60 forward primers for TCR Vbeta segments and 13 reverse primers for TCR Jbeta segments was used. The CDR3 region of rearranged TCR beta genes was amplified from genomic DNA with a multiplex PCR assay. On the Illumina HiSeq System, the amplified TCR beta libraries were sequenced as 87-base-pair reads. Per the original workflow: Across the 670 or so repertoires, a later analysis counted some 81 million unique TCR beta chains, roughly 11 million of which were shared by at least two donors. Raw reads were error-corrected and collapsed into unique sequences with a nearest-neighbor algorithm that merged closely related sequences to remove PCR and sequencing errors. CDR3 sequences were aligned to IMGT reference sequences to assign V, D and J gene segments. For a sequence to be retained, at least a six-nucleotide match to both a V gene segment and a J gene segment was required. A rearrangement counted as productive if the CDR3 had no stop codons and remained in frame with V and J, and every other rearrangement counted as non-productive. CDR3 was defined by IMGT convention, running from the second conserved V-encoded cysteine to the conserved J-encoded phenylalanine. In an earlier analysis of around 640 of the donors, sequences lacking an unambiguous match to a single V gene segment were excluded. In an earlier analysis of approximately 500 of the donors, a V segment was called functional when productive rearrangements were above 56.7%, and segregating when the standard deviation between donors exceeded 5%. A statistical classification framework was developed to diagnose cytomegalovirus status using the catalog of TCR beta chain sequences. In a later analysis, V and J genes were assigned by comparing TCR nucleotide sequences against IMGT/GENE-DB human TR gene sequences. In a later analysis, CDR3 sequences and most-parsimonious VDJ recombination scenarios were assigned using the TCRdist pipeline. In a later analysis, each TCR beta chain was defined by its CDR3 amino acid sequence together with its V-gene family, and reads without a unique V-gene family were excluded. A later analysis removed 450 to 600 highly shared, low-generation-probability nucleotide sequences to deal with suspected cross-contamination and a sequencing artifact. In a later analysis, a clonal expansion index was calculated for each public chain from normalized within-repertoire ranks of inferred template counts. In a later analysis, generation probabilities were computed using a VDJ recombination model fitted to out-of-frame rearrangements, and the results were checked against IGoR. In a later analysis, TCR-TCR, TCR-HLA and TCR-CMV co-occurrence was scored with hypergeometric tests, and a repertoire-size bias correction was applied to TCR pairs. In a later analysis, false discovery rates were estimated by permuting HLA or CMV assignments 20 times. In a later analysis, co-occurring TCRs were grouped using DBSCAN, and TCRdist sequence similarity was added for clustering within HLA-allele-positive subsets. Repertoires with fewer than 30,000 or more than 120,000 public chains were left out of co-occurrence clustering, as were a few repertoires with anomalous nucleotide sharing. TCRdb carries this immuneACCESS record with in-frame sequences only. Its versions omit some clonotypes, under half of them owing to an unresolved V gene in the studies checked, with the rest unexplained. V and J calls and clone size follow that table, whereas D and trimming were derived from the DNA. The sample data list about 300,000 clones, and 80% to 90% of these were observed just once. Jointly, the top ten make up 3.5% to 4% of the sample.

Counted from cysteine to phenylalanine, this CDR3 has 15 amino acids. The kept DNA is CDR3 alone, 45 bases in frame from the first base. CDR1 MNHEY and CDR2 SMNVEV are derived from the germline V gene (reference sequence). The cohort was made up of 500 to 800 healthy bone marrow donors. At the time of sampling, every cohort member was nominally healthy, though immune exposures that went unrecorded were likely present. The donor was CMV seropositive and was included in the group of 250 to 300 seropositive cohort members. A peripheral blood sample was collected from each donor, and TCR beta sequencing was performed on peripheral blood mononuclear cells. The Qiagen DNeasy Blood Extraction Kit was used to extract genomic DNA from the blood cell samples.

The TCR comes from a man aged 40-49 years in good health and CMV-seropositive. The sequence links TRBV27 to TRBJ1-1; 7 central nucleotides agree with TRBD1. The material sequenced was PBMCs. The CDR3 has the sequence CATLGTVGVNTEAFF. In nucleotides, the sequence is TGTGCAACACTGGGGACAGTAGGGGTGAACACTGAAGCTTTCTTT.